These 4 T cell receptor beta chains were sequenced from one sample in a study of early T cells in non-severe SARS-CoV-2 infection. MiXCR, applied by TCRdb to the 5' RACE reads, yields one record per CDR3 protein. In the table there are some 31,000 distinct CDR3 sequences, more than 4.5% of which are singletons. The sequenced sample consisted of whole blood. These receptors were collected from an adult who was a healthcare worker with PCR-confirmed SARS-CoV-2 infection or an uninfected control (not recorded which).

This clonotype was seen ten or more times. The chain uses TRBV7-2 and TRBJ2-1; D not resolved. The V and J ends lost 5 bases and 2 bases respectively, with 7 bases between them. Germline values: CDR1 SGHTA, CDR2 FQGNSA. This CDR3 is built from 13 residues. The CDR3 spells CASSRTTYNEQFF. In DNA, the CDR3 is TGTGCCAGCAGCCGCACTACCTACAATGAGCAGTTCTTC.

This clonotype was counted a single time. A much bigger clone sits one base away, suggesting this may be a read error. The CDR3 sequence is CAIGQLAGGQETQYF. In nucleotides, the CDR3 is TGTGCCATCGGGCAACTAGCGGGAGGTCAAGAGACCCAGTACTTC. The genes are TRBV6-5 and TRBJ2-5; 12 nucleotides align to TRBD2. The V segment lost 10 bases and the J segment 2 bases; nucleotides outside the gene matches: 8. CDR3 size: 15 residues. Germline CDR1 is MNHEY and CDR2 is SVGAGI.

This clonotype has ten or more counts. V is TRBV5-1 and J is TRBJ2-3, with TRBD2 matching over 9 bases. V lost 2 bases, J lost 3 bases, and 4 bases stayed unmatched. Germline CDR1 reads SGHRS; CDR2 reads YFSETQ. The CDR3 totals 15 residues. The CDR3 reads CASSFTAGGTDTQYF. The CDR3 bases are TGCGCCAGCAGCTTTACAGCGGGAGGAACAGATACGCAGTATTTT.

This chain uses TRBV27 with TRBJ1-5; perhaps TRBD1 as D (5 bases). The CDR3 covers 13 residues. V was pared by 4 bases and J by 13 bases, with 17 bases between. Germline loops: CDR1 MNHEY, CDR2 SMNVEV (reference sequence). Here the CDR3 DNA reads TGTGCCAGCAGTTCCCGCTCGGAGGGGCTACAGCATTTT. Translated: CASSSRSEGLQHF.